Below are 26 T cell receptor beta chains sequenced from a single sample in a study of cytomegalovirus exposure and HLA in healthy donors. This table comes from immunoSEQ multiplex PCR, and its TCRdb copy is limited to in-frame clones, with some not included. The repertoire holds under 200,000 clones, with about 90% as singletons. The sequenced sample consisted of PBMCs. Source of these receptors: a woman between 18 and 29 years old in good health and CMV-seropositive.

The genes are TRBV18 and TRBJ2-7; D gene unclear. The CDR3 is 13 amino acids. Trimming pared 2 bases from V and 5 bases from J, leaving 10 bases between. CDR1 is KGHSH, CDR2 LQKENI, per germline. CDR3 nucleotides: TGTGCCAGCTCACCAGGTAGCCTTGACGAGCAGTACTTC. It translates to CASSPGSLDEQYF.

The V gene is TRBV20-1, the J gene TRBJ1-2, with a weak D call TRBD1 (6 bases). CDR3 length: 11 amino acids. V was shortened by 4 bases and J by 9 bases, with 12 bases between the two germline ends. Germline values: CDR1 DFQATT, CDR2 SNEGSKA (reference sequence). The CDR3 bases are TGCAGTGCTAAGGACAGCAGGAGCTACACCTTC. It translates to CSAKDSRSYTF.

The J gene is TRBJ1-1, the V gene TRBV14; no clear D gene. V lost 3 bases, J lost 4 bases, and 9 bases lay in between. CDR1 and CDR2 (germline): SGHDN, FVKESK. This CDR3 spans 13 amino acids. CDR3 in amino acids: CASSHAGGTEAFF. The CDR3, as DNA: TGTGCCAGCAGCCATGCCGGTGGCACTGAAGCTTTCTTT.

V usage is TRBV11-2 and J usage is TRBJ2-7; 7 nucleotides agree with TRBD2. The CDR3 is 14 residues long. Germline V gene lookup returns CDR1 SGHAT and CDR2 FQNNGV. V trimming: 6 bases; J trimming: 5 bases; junction bases outside the gene matches: 10. DNA for the CDR3: TGTGCCAGCAGTAGCAGCGTCACTAGCGACGAGCAGTACTTC. This translates into CASSSSVTSDEQYF.

The chain is built from TRBV28 and TRBJ2-3; D remains unclear. This CDR3 is 15 amino acids long. The germline gives CDR1 MDHEN, CDR2 SYDVKM. Trimming removed 3 bases from V and 1 base from J, with 11 bases in between. CDR3 in amino acids: CASSFYQTGTDTQYF. The CDR3 nucleotides read TGTGCCAGCAGTTTCTACCAAACAGGCACAGATACGCAGTATTTT.

The CDR3 protein is CASRLQGLSPLHF. CDR3 nucleotide sequence: TGTGCCAGTAGACTACAGGGCCTTTCACCCCTCCACTTT. The chain combines TRBV19 with TRBJ1-6; tentative D call: TRBD1 (6 bases). The ends were cut back, 6 bases at V and 9 bases at J, with 12 bases in the middle. This CDR3 comprises 13 residues. In germline, CDR1 is LNHDA, CDR2 SQIVND (reference sequence).

The rearrangement joins TRBV7-2 to TRBJ1-3; tentatively, D is TRBD1 (5 bases). V shed 1 base and J shed 2 bases, with 9 bases lying between them. The CDR3 is made up of 15 amino acids. Germline CDR1 SGHTA, CDR2 FQGNSA. This CDR3 reads CASSLGAGTGNTIYF. In nucleotides, the CDR3 is TGTGCCAGCAGCTTAGGCGCAGGGACTGGAAACACCATATATTTT. Based on the CDR3 plus reference TRBV7-2 and TRBJ1-3, the full variable domain is GAGVSQSPSNKVTEKGKDVELRCDPISGHTALYWYRQSLGQGLEFLIYFQGNSAPDKSGLPSDRFSAERTGGSVSTLTIQRTQQEDSAVYLCASSLGAGTGNTIYFGEGSWLTVV.

A note on this clone: Other DNA sequences of this sample code for an identical CDR3. V is TRBV18 and J is TRBJ2-7; D not certain. This CDR3 is 11 amino acids long. V was clipped by 3 bases and J by 3 bases, with 3 bases between them. Germline CDR1 KGHSH, CDR2 LQKENI. The CDR3 bases are TGTGCCAGCTCACCTAACTACGAGCAGTACTTC. Translation: CASSPNYEQYF.

This clone appeared once. The chain joins TRBV7-9 to TRBJ1-5; the match to TRBD1 covers 8 bases. J lost 0 bases, V lost 3 bases, and 10 bases had no gene match. This CDR3 contains 18 residues. CDR1 is SEHNR, CDR2 FQNEAQ, per germline (reference sequence). The DNA for the CDR3 is TGTGCCAGCAGCTTGGGGGGACAGGAATTTTATAGCAATCAGCCCCAGCATTTT. This gives the protein CASSLGGQEFYSNQPQHF.

This clone has just a few counts. The J gene is TRBJ2-7, the V gene TRBV28; 8 bases match TRBD2. CDR3 length: 17 residues. Looked up from germline, CDR1 is MDHEN and CDR2 is SYDVKM. The trim removed 4 bases at V and 0 bases at J, leaving 11 bases unmatched. The CDR3 DNA reads as TGTGCCAGCAGTTCTGGGGGCGGGAGGAGGATCTCCTACGAGCAGTACTTC. Translating it yields CASSSGGGRRISYEQYF.

V gene TRBV15 combines with J gene TRBJ1-4, with TRBD1 matching 10 bases. CDR1 and CDR2 (germline): LNHNV, YYDKDF (reference sequence). Trimming took 4 bases from V and 4 from J; bases not matched to a gene: 3. The CDR3 runs 15 residues. CDR3 DNA: TGTGCCACCAGCAAGACAGGGGGCGTTAATGAAAAACTGTTTTTT. Amino acid sequence: CATSKTGGVNEKLFF.

The rearrangement links TRBV7-8 to TRBJ2-7; 7 nucleotides match TRBD1. This CDR3 region has 15 residues. V shed 1 base and J 0 bases; nucleotides not matched to a gene: 3. Per germline, CDR1 SGHVS and CDR2 FQNEAQ. DNA for the CDR3: TGTGCCAGCAGCTTAGGGGACAGAAGCTCCTACGAGCAGTACTTC. Residues: CASSLGDRSSYEQYF.

The rearrangement joins TRBV5-1 to TRBJ1-2, with D perhaps TRBD1 (5 bases). Trimming stripped 0 bases from V and 8 bases from J, with 14 bases between. This CDR3 is built from 14 residues. In germline, CDR1 is SGHRS, CDR2 YFSETQ. The CDR3 spells CASSLVIQGDGYTF. The CDR3, as DNA: TGCGCCAGCAGCTTGGTAATCCAGGGCGACGGCTACACCTTC.

The gene calls are TRBV7-9 and TRBJ2-7; D is possibly TRBD2 (6 bases). The CDR3 consists of 14 residues. V gave up 5 bases and J gave up 6 bases, with 17 bases separating them. Germline V lookup: CDR1 SEHNR, CDR2 FQNEAQ (reference sequence). The DNA for the CDR3 is TGTGCCAGCAGCCATAGGAGGGAGAGTCTCGAGCAGTACTTC. Its translation is CASSHRRESLEQYF. The whole variable domain, remainder taken from reference TRBV7-9 and TRBJ2-7, is DTGVSQNPRHKITKRGQNVTFRCDPISEHNRLYWYRQTLGQGPEFLTYFQNEAQLEKSRLLSDRFSAERPKGSFSTLEIQRTEQGDSAMYLCASSHRRESLEQYFGPGTRLTVT.

The rearrangement joins TRBV19 to TRBJ1-3; D gene ambiguous. V gave up 0 bases and J gave up 1 base, with 7 bases separating them. The CDR3 sequence is 15 residues long. Per germline, CDR1 LNHDA and CDR2 SQIVND (reference sequence). The CDR3 sequence: CASSIDRVSGNTIYF. DNA for the CDR3: TGTGCCAGTAGTATAGATCGGGTTTCTGGAAACACCATATATTTT.

The CDR3 spells CASSSGQVGAKTEAFF. CDR3 bases: TGCGCCAGCAGCTCCGGCCAAGTTGGGGCGAAGACTGAAGCTTTCTTT. The gene calls are TRBV5-1 and TRBJ1-1, with TRBD1 as a possible D gene (5 bases). V lost 3 bases and J lost 5, with 20 bases in between. CDR1 SGHRS and CDR2 YFSETQ come from the germline V gene. This CDR3 has 16 amino acids.

The chain links TRBV2 to TRBJ1-2, with 10 nucleotides matching TRBD1. CDR1 is SNHLY, CDR2 FYNNEI, per germline. The CDR3 is 15 residues long. The junction had 8 bases not matched to a gene; V was cut back by 6 bases and J by 4 bases. DNA of the CDR3: TGTGCCAGCAGGGATGGACAGGGGGATCGCTATGGCTACACCTTC. This translates into CASRDGQGDRYGYTF.

The chain carries TRBV5-4 and TRBJ1-5, with 8 bases aligning to TRBD1. The CDR3 length is 14 residues. CDR1 and CDR2 from the germline V gene are SGHNT and YYREEE (reference sequence). Trimming cost V 3 bases and J 9 bases; bases outside gene matches: 8. The CDR3 DNA sequence: TGTGCCAGCAGCTGGGGAGGGGGACAGGCGCCCCAGCATTTT. The encoded protein is CASSWGGGQAPQHF.

The chain recombines TRBV27 with TRBJ2-5; 11 bases fit TRBD1. The CDR3 sequence is 16 residues long. From germline, CDR1 is MNHEY and CDR2 SMNVEV (reference sequence). J gave up 5 bases and V 7 bases, and 12 bases lay outside the gene matches. This chain's CDR3 is CASTKEGTGGGETQYF. The DNA of the CDR3 is TGTGCCAGCACCAAAGAAGGGACAGGGGGAGGGGAGACCCAGTACTTC.

The chain uses TRBV19 and TRBJ2-1; possible D gene TRBD1, 6 bases. V was clipped by 7 bases and J by 2 bases, with 12 bases between them. CDR1 LNHDA and CDR2 SQIVND come from the germline V gene (reference sequence). CDR3 size: 14 residues. The DNA of the CDR3 is TGTGCCAGTATCGGGACATATCCCTACAATGAGCAGTTCTTC. Translating gives CASIGTYPYNEQFF. Together with reference TRBV19 and TRBJ2-1, the CDR3 gives the full variable domain: DGGITQSPKYLFRKEGQNVTLSCEQNLNHDAMYWYRQDPGQGLRLIYYSQIVNDFQKGDIAEGYSVSREKKESFPLTVTSAQKNPTAFYLCASIGTYPYNEQFFGPGTRLTVL.

J is TRBJ1-2 and V is TRBV7-9; 9 bases agree with TRBD1. The CDR3 consists of 14 residues. V dropped 4 bases and J dropped 6; count of bases not matched to a gene: 6. Germline lookup yields CDR1 SEHNR and CDR2 FQNEAQ (reference sequence). The CDR3 here is CASSSWDREHGYTF. The CDR3 DNA is TGTGCCAGCAGCTCCTGGGACAGGGAGCATGGCTACACCTTC.

The rearrangement links TRBV2 to TRBJ2-2; D gene unclear. Germline-derived CDR1 and CDR2 are SNHLY and FYNNEI. V was clipped by 6 bases and J by 5 bases, with 10 bases between them. This CDR3 has 13 residues. The CDR3 region has the DNA TGTGCCAGCAGCCCCCAGAAGACCGGGGAGCTGTTTTTT. Its translation: CASSPQKTGELFF.

The sample holds one count of this clone. The J gene is TRBJ1-4, the V gene TRBV19, with D possibly TRBD1 on 5 matching bases. Trimming took 10 bases from V and 7 from J, leaving 25 bases between them. The CDR3 consists of 16 residues. Germline V gene lookup returns CDR1 LNHDA and CDR2 SQIVND (reference sequence). The CDR3 DNA reads TGTGCCACTCTACCCACGACGGCAGGGAGGGGTGAAAAACTGTTTTTT. It codes for CATLPTTAGRGEKLFF.

The chain employs TRBV4-1 and TRBJ2-5, with a possible D match to TRBD2 (5 bases). This CDR3 is built from 14 residues. Trimming stripped 4 bases from V and 5 bases from J, with 14 bases between. Germline CDR1 is MGHRA and CDR2 is YSYEKL. CDR3 region: CASSLITSHETQYF. CDR3 coding DNA: TGCGCCAGCAGCCTCATTACTAGTCATGAGACCCAGTACTTC.

The genes are TRBV18 and TRBJ2-7; D unclear. This CDR3 has 14 amino acids. Germline assignment: CDR1 KGHSH and CDR2 LQKENI. V lost 0 bases to trimming and J lost 3 bases, with 9 bases between them. Here the CDR3 reads CASSPPSESYEQYF. The CDR3 coding sequence is TGTGCCAGCTCACCACCGAGCGAAAGCTACGAGCAGTACTTC. The whole variable domain, filled in from reference TRBV18 and TRBJ2-7, reads NAGVMQNPRHLVRRRGQEARLRCSPMKGHSHVYWYRQLPEEGLKFMVYLQKENIIDESGMPKERFSAEFPKEGPSILRIQQVVRGDSAAYFCASSPPSESYEQYFGPGTRLTVT.

This clone was seen only once. The rearrangement uses TRBV23-1 and TRBJ1-1, with no clear D. TRBV23-1 carries the ORF label, with uncertain function. This CDR3 contains 18 residues. Trimming left V 7 bases short and J 4 bases short, with 28 bases between. The CDR3 loop reads CASTPLTCAAVGSTEAFF. CDR3 DNA: TGCGCCAGCACGCCCTTAACTTGTGCGGCCGTCGGGAGCACTGAAGCTTTCTTT.